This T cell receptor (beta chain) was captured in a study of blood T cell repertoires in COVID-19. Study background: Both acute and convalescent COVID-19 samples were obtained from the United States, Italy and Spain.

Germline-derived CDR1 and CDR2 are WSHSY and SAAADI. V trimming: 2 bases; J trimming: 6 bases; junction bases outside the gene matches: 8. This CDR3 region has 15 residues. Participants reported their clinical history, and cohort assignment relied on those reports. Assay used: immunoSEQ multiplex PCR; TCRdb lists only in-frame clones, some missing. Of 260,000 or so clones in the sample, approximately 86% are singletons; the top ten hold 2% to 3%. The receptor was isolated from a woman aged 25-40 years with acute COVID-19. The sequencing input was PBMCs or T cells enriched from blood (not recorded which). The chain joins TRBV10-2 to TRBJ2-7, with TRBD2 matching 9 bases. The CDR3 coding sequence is TGCGCCAGCAGTGAGCTGACGGGACTAGCTAGCGAGCAGTACTTC. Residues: CASSELTGLASEQYF.